This T cell receptor beta chain emerged from a study of T-cell reconstitution after alpha-beta-depleted transplantation in children (TCRdb year 2016). As for the study more broadly: The study quantitatively tracked T-cell immune reconstitution after TCRalphabeta/CD19-depleted allogeneic hematopoietic cell transplantation in children using TCR repertoire profiling.

The protocol used for the library was PCR. TCRdb names Illumina HiSeq 2500 as the instrument used. Molecular barcoding was employed in the preparation of TCR libraries, with unique molecular identifiers being used to normalize TCRbeta repertoire quantification. The public reads were run again by TCRdb, first through fastp at Q25 and then through MiXCR, and only productive beta chains were kept. One record per CDR3 amino acid sequence lists the most common genes and DNA. This sample lists some 300,000 distinct CDR3 sequences; 9% to 12% were detected once. 2% to 3% of the sample is taken by the ten largest. This clonotype occurred a few times. Its specific antigen is unknown. Within one base of it there is no much larger clone, and no base qualities were kept. CDR1 SGHRS and CDR2 YFSETQ are derived from the germline V gene. Trimming leaves V shorter by 6 bases and J shorter by 7 bases, with the junction holding 9 bases beyond the gene matches. The CDR3 goes from the cysteine to the phenylalanine over 14 residues. Only the CDR3 part of the read is kept: 42 bases, read in frame from the first base.

The chain links TRBV5-1 with TRBJ2-3, with 9 bases in between that match TRBD2. The sequences come from PBMCs from the stem cell graft donor, collected from the stem cell graft. The TCR originated in a human donor who donated a stem cell graft to a child with acute lymphoblastic leukemia. The nucleotide sequence is TGCGCCAGCACCCCGACTAGCGGTACTCATACGCAGTATTTT. It is translated as CASTPTSGTHTQYF.